The rows below give T cell receptor beta chains drawn from one sample of a study of blood T cell repertoires in COVID-19. Assay: immunoSEQ multiplex PCR; the TCRdb copy retains only in-frame clones and omits some. The sample lists some 91,000 clones, about nine tenths seen once, with less than 2% in the top ten. Sequencing was performed on peripheral blood. The receptors come from a man between 60 and 75 years old with acute or convalescent COVID-19. Each CDR3 is given with its conserved first and last residue. The order of the fields is CDR3 length, D gene, J gene, V gene, clone size, CDR3 protein, CDR3 DNA. D genes are given only for firm matches. The size entry is marked missing in some rows and otherwise reads once, few, many or a size class.

13 . TRBJ1-1 TRBV7-9 . CASSTSLNTEAFF TGTGCCAGCAGCACATCTTTGAACACTGAAGCTTTCTTT
12 . TRBJ2-1 TRBV12-3/TRBV12-4 . CASKSSYNEQFF TGTGCCAGCAAGAGCTCCTACAATGAGCAGTTCTTC
16 TRBD1 TRBJ2-1 TRBV5-6 once CASRPWTGSFGDEQFF TGTGCCAGCAGACCCTGGACAGGTAGTTTTGGTGATGAGCAGTTCTTC
16 . TRBJ1-1 TRBV5-4 . CASSPSGGGLSTEAFF TGTGCCAGCAGCCCTTCTGGGGGGGGGCTGAGCACTGAAGCTTTCTTT
14 . TRBJ1-1 TRBV10-1 few CASSDGRGAIEAFF TGCGCCAGCAGTGACGGCAGGGGAGCGATTGAAGCTTTCTTT
13 . TRBJ1-5 TRBV7-9 . CASSPDNNQPQHF TGTGCCAGCAGCCCAGACAACAATCAGCCCCAGCATTTT
16 TRBD1 TRBJ1-2 TRBV18 . CASSPRQGDKLYGYTF TGTGCCAGCTCACCGCGGCAGGGGGACAAACTCTATGGCTACACCTTC
13 . TRBJ2-2 TRBV6-6 . CASSTGNTGELFF TGTGCCAGCTCTACGGGGAACACCGGGGAGCTGTTTTTT
14 . TRBJ1-2 TRBV11-2 . CASSPGLGDYGYTF TGTGCCAGCAGTCCAGGGTTAGGGGACTATGGCTACACCTTC
17 TRBD1 TRBJ2-4 TRBV14 . CASSVGTGVLAKNIQYF TGTGCCAGCAGCGTAGGGACAGGGGTTTTAGCCAAAAACATTCAGTACTTC
15 . TRBJ1-1 TRBV19 . CASSINGGGNTEAFF TGTGCCAGTAGTATCAACGGAGGTGGGAACACTGAAGCTTTCTTT
17 TRBD1 TRBJ1-6 TRBV3-1/TRBV3-2 . CASSSYRGRAYNSPLHF TGTGCCAGCAGCTCTTACAGGGGGCGAGCGTATAATTCACCCCTCCACTTT
17 . TRBJ2-1 TRBV4-1 once CASSQGRGVSSYNEQFF TGCGCCAGCAGCCAAGGCAGGGGTGTTTCTTCCTACAATGAGCAGTTCTTC